These 7 T cell receptor beta chains were sequenced from one sample in a study of OX40 agonist ivuxolimab in advanced cancers. Produced via immunoSEQ multiplex PCR; TCRdb's table is partial and in-frame only. Counted here are under 25,000 clones, about four fifths occurring once; the ten biggest clones make up roughly 15%. Here the sequenced sample was CD4+ or CD8+ T cells sorted from blood, taken in a trial of the OX40 agonist ivuxolimab. The origin of the receptors is an adult with an advanced solid tumor such as melanoma, head and neck, liver or kidney cancer.

J is TRBJ1-2 and V is TRBV18; TRBD1 might be the D (6 bases). V was trimmed by 4 bases and J by 0 bases, leaving 12 bases between them. Germline CDR1 reads KGHSH; CDR2 reads LQKENI. The CDR3 contains 15 residues. This CDR3 reads CASSRGQTPNYGYTF. The CDR3 DNA reads TGTGCCAGCTCACGCGGACAGACTCCTAACTATGGCTACACCTTC.

Here the CDR3 reads CAISDRDSGNTIYF. CDR3 DNA: TGTGCCATCAGCGACAGAGACTCTGGAAACACCATATATTTT. This sequence joins TRBV10-3 and TRBJ1-3; tentative D call: TRBD1 (5 bases). CDR3 length: 14 residues. The V end was cut by 6 bases, the J end by 0 bases, with 9 bases between. From germline, CDR1 is ENHRY and CDR2 SYGVKD.

This clone has only a few counts. The chain is built from TRBV7-8 and TRBJ2-7; possibly TRBD1 or TRBD2 for D (5 bases each). Deletions cut 5 bases from V and 3 bases from J, with 17 bases between. In germline, CDR1 is SGHVS, CDR2 FQNEAQ. The CDR3 is 15 residues long. The CDR3 nucleotides are TGTGCCAGCAGCCCCTTCGAGGGGAGTAACTACGAGCAGTACTTC. Translation: CASSPFEGSNYEQYF.

CDR3 protein: CALWGGIGSYGYTF. The CDR3 bases are TGTGCCCTTTGGGGAGGCATCGGGTCCTATGGCTACACCTTC. The genes are TRBV10-3 and TRBJ1-2; D gene ambiguous. The CDR3 extends over 14 amino acids. Germline CDR1 ENHRY, CDR2 SYGVKD. V was pared by 11 bases and J by 4 bases, with 20 bases between.

The rearrangement joins TRBV27 to TRBJ1-1; D gene unclear. Germline CDR1 MNHEY, CDR2 SMNVEV (reference sequence). V gave up 7 bases and J gave up 1 base, with 16 bases separating them. The CDR3 runs to 15 residues. The CDR3 bases are TGTGCCAGCATTCTACTTGGACCGAAGAACACTGAAGCTTTCTTT. It is translated as CASILLGPKNTEAFF.

The V call is TRBV9, the J call TRBJ2-2; perhaps D is TRBD1 or TRBD2 (6 bases each). CDR1 is SGDLS and CDR2 is YYNGEE in the germline V gene. Trimming removed 0 bases from V and 4 bases from J, with 10 bases in between. This CDR3 has 15 residues. The CDR3: CASSVVEGGTGELFF. CDR3 DNA sequence: TGTGCCAGCAGCGTAGTTGAGGGGGGCACCGGGGAGCTGTTTTTT.

V usage is TRBV6-6 and J usage is TRBJ1-5; possible D gene TRBD1, 6 bases. Trimming took off 8 bases at V and 7 bases at J, with 12 bases between the two ends. The CDR3 has 12 residues. Germline-derived CDR1 and CDR2 are MNHNY and SVGAGI (reference sequence). The CDR3 region is CASQTQGQPQHF. CDR3 in DNA: TGTGCCAGCCAGACACAGGGCCAGCCCCAGCATTTT.